Below, 31 T cell receptor beta chains from the same sample are listed, as sequenced in a study of Tregs in tolerant kidney transplant recipients. Mixed chimerism was transient after nonmyeloablative marrow transplants from related graft donors. Clones were sequenced by immunoSEQ multiplex PCR, and TCRdb holds only the in-frame ones, with some missing. The table shows roughly 64,000 clones, with approximately 87% occurring only once. The sample was CD4+ T cells from blood (PBMCs), taken 6 months after the transplant. These receptors all stem from a human patient who received a combined kidney and bone marrow transplant. The T cells may partly be graft donor cells.

This chain connects TRBV5-4 to TRBJ1-1; 8 nucleotides agree with TRBD1. V was pared by 3 bases and J by 5 bases, with 6 bases of the junction left unmatched. Per germline, CDR1 SGHNT and CDR2 YYREEE (reference sequence). This CDR3 region has 14 residues. CDR3: CASSSRTGLTEAFF. Written as DNA, the CDR3 is TGTGCCAGCAGCTCCAGGACAGGGCTGACTGAAGCTTTCTTT.

This clone showed up just once. The genes are TRBV18 and TRBJ2-7; 8 nucleotides align to TRBD1. V lost 6 bases and J lost 3; bases outside the gene matches: 7. The CDR3 has 14 amino acids. CDR1 and CDR2 (germline): KGHSH, LQKENI. CDR3 sequence (DNA): TGTGCCAGCTCTCCCCGGACAGGGAGCTACGAGCAGTACTTC. Its protein product is CASSPRTGSYEQYF.

This CDR3 is CASSIGVGPGEKLFF. CDR3 coding DNA: TGTGCCAGCAGTATCGGAGTGGGGCCCGGGGAAAAACTGTTTTTT. The V and J genes are TRBV7-8 and TRBJ1-4; a weak D match, TRBD1 (5 bases). The CDR3 runs 15 residues. Trimming left V 6 bases short and J 8 bases short, with 19 bases between. From germline, CDR1 is SGHVS and CDR2 FQNEAQ. The full variable domain, completed using reference TRBV7-8 and TRBJ1-4, is GAGVSQSPRYKVAKRGQDVALRCDPISGHVSLFWYQQALGQGPEFLTYFQNEAQLDKSGLPSDRFFAERPEGSVSTLKIQRTQQEDSAVYLCASSIGVGPGEKLFFGSGTQLSVL.

The J gene is TRBJ2-3, the V gene TRBV30, with a tentative D call TRBD1 (7 bases). Per the germline V gene, CDR1 is GTSNPN and CDR2 is SVGIG (reference sequence). V was shortened by 8 bases and J by 4 bases, with 22 bases between the two germline ends. The CDR3 loop spans 15 amino acids. The CDR3 region is CARAAEGAFPDTQYF. DNA of the CDR3: TGTGCCCGCGCAGCGGAGGGGGCCTTTCCAGATACGCAGTATTTT. Variable domain in full (rest from reference TRBV30 and TRBJ2-3): SQTIHQWPATLVQPVGSPLSLECTVEGTSNPNLYWYRQAAGRGLQLLFYSVGIGQISSEVPQNLSASRPQDRQFILSSKKLLLSDSGFYLCARAAEGAFPDTQYFGPGTRLTVL.

In its sample, this clone was seen once. This rearrangement joins TRBV11-2 to TRBJ1-1; TRBD1 is a possible D gene (6 bases). Germline V CDR1 and CDR2: SGHAT, FQNNGV. V was clipped by 5 bases and J by 10 bases, with 14 bases between them. This CDR3 region has 12 residues. The DNA of the CDR3 is TGTGCCAGCAGCAAGACGGACAGAGGAGCTTTCTTT. It yields the protein CASSKTDRGAFF.

The chain carries TRBV4-1 and TRBJ2-3, with D perhaps TRBD1 (6 bases). Germline values: CDR1 MGHRA, CDR2 YSYEKL. This CDR3 is 15 amino acids long. V gave up 0 bases and J gave up 3 bases, with 10 bases separating them. CDR3 nucleotides: TGCGCCAGCAGCCAAGAGGGTACAGGGACAGATACGCAGTATTTT. Protein: CASSQEGTGTDTQYF.

The J gene is TRBJ2-2, the V gene TRBV7-3, with D unclear. CDR3 length: 13 amino acids. Germline values: CDR1 SGHTA, CDR2 FQGTGA. Trimming removed 1 base from V and 6 bases from J, with 6 bases in between. The CDR3 reads CASSLNLAGELFF. In DNA form, the CDR3 reads TGTGCCAGCAGCTTAAACCTAGCCGGGGAGCTGTTTTTT.

This clone came up once. This chain uses TRBV7-2 with TRBJ1-1; D unclear. The CDR3 runs to 14 residues. In germline, CDR1 is SGHTA, CDR2 FQGNSA. V gave up 2 bases and J gave up 1 base, with 8 bases separating them. The CDR3 DNA reads as TGTGCCAGCAGCTTATACAGTACGAACACTGAAGCTTTCTTT. The encoded protein is CASSLYSTNTEAFF.

This sequence joins TRBV5-6 and TRBJ2-1, with 11 bases aligning to TRBD1. Germline lookup yields CDR1 SGHDT and CDR2 YYEEEE. V shed 0 bases, J shed 2 bases, and the junction held 4 bases outside the gene matches. The CDR3 covers 17 residues. CDR3 in DNA: TGTGCCAGCAGCTTGGGGACAGGGGGCTTCCCCTACAATGAGCAGTTCTTC. Protein product: CASSLGTGGFPYNEQFF. Using reference TRBV5-6 and TRBJ2-1 for the parts outside the CDR3, the full variable domain is DAGVTQSPTHLIKTRGQQVTLRCSPKSGHDTVSWYQQALGQGPQFIFQYYEEEERQRGNFPDRFSGHQFPNYSSELNVNALLLGDSALYLCASSLGTGGFPYNEQFFGPGTRLTVL.

The V call is TRBV7-7, the J call TRBJ2-5; D gene uncertain. The CDR3 runs 14 residues. Germline V CDR1 and CDR2: SSHAT, FNYEAQ (reference sequence). Trimming stripped 1 base from V and 5 bases from J, with 11 bases between. CDR3 residues: CASSLEPLQETQYF. CDR3 sequence (DNA): TGTGCCAGCAGCTTAGAACCCCTCCAGGAGACCCAGTACTTC.

The gene calls are TRBV21-1 and TRBJ2-7; no DNA check was done on the table's D call, TRBD1. TRBV21-1 is marked as a pseudogene. The CDR3 runs 16 residues. This CDR3 reads CASSKGAARYSYEQYF. In nucleotides, the CDR3 is TGTGCCAGCAGCAAAGGGGCCGCCCGTTACTCCTACGAGCAGTACTTC.

The count of this clone is one. The chain links TRBV19 to TRBJ2-5, with 9 bases aligning to TRBD2. The J call may be wrong; the DNA end is better matched by TRBJ2-7. CDR1 is LNHDA, CDR2 SQIVND, per germline (reference sequence). The CDR3 extends over 15 amino acids. The CDR3 reads CASSIFLAGTYEQYF. The CDR3 nucleotides read TGTGCCAGTAGTATCTTCCTAGCGGGGACCTACGAGCAGTACTTC.

The V gene is TRBV7-2, the J gene TRBJ2-5, with D tentatively TRBD1 (5 bases). Trimming left V 1 base short and J 4 bases short, with 13 bases between. CDR3 length: 15 residues. Germline-derived CDR1 and CDR2 are SGHTA and FQGNSA. CDR3 in amino acids: CASSLGGRARETQYF. CDR3 nucleotide sequence: TGTGCCAGCAGCTTAGGTGGCAGGGCTCGAGAGACCCAGTACTTC. Based on the CDR3 plus reference TRBV7-2 and TRBJ2-5, the full variable domain is GAGVSQSPSNKVTEKGKDVELRCDPISGHTALYWYRQSLGQGLEFLIYFQGNSAPDKSGLPSDRFSAERTGGSVSTLTIQRTQQEDSAVYLCASSLGGRARETQYFGPGTRLLVL.

There are a few counts of this clone. The chain has TRBV5-1 and TRBJ2-1; 7 bases map to TRBD2. The CDR3 has 13 residues. Losses at the gene ends were 4 bases for V and 9 bases for J; bases not matched to a gene: 7. The germline V gene has CDR1 SGHRS and CDR2 YFSETQ. The CDR3: CASSGGLRAEQFF. CDR3 bases: TGCGCCAGCAGCGGGGGACTACGGGCTGAGCAGTTCTTC.

V and J are TRBV4-2 and TRBJ2-3; 10 bases line up with TRBD2. Looked up from germline, CDR1 is LGHNA and CDR2 is YNFKEQ. The CDR3 is 15 amino acids. V lost 5 bases to trimming and J lost 3 bases; unmatched junction nucleotides: 5. The CDR3 region is CASSTLAGATDTQYF. DNA for the CDR3: TGTGCCAGCAGCACCCTAGCGGGAGCAACAGATACGCAGTATTTT.

This clone has only one observation. The chain links TRBV27 to TRBJ1-6; D unresolved. V was pared by 6 bases and J by 5 bases, with 8 bases between. Germline V gene lookup returns CDR1 MNHEY and CDR2 SMNVEV (reference sequence). There are 13 residues in the CDR3. The CDR3 nucleotides read TGTGCCAGCAGAGGACTGAATAATTCACCCCTCCACTTT. Translating gives CASRGLNNSPLHF.

The rearrangement joins TRBV6-5 to TRBJ1-5; D not certain. The CDR3 runs 13 residues. Per the germline V gene, CDR1 is MNHEY and CDR2 is SVGAGI. Trimming took 6 bases from V and 5 from J, leaving 11 bases between them. For the CDR3, the DNA is TGTGCCAGCAGCCCCGGGTCCTATCAGCCCCAGCATTTT. This codes for CASSPGSYQPQHF.

The chain has TRBV20-1 and TRBJ2-7; D call uncertain. Germline CDR1 is DFQATT and CDR2 is SNEGSKA (reference sequence). V was pared by 3 bases and J by 3 bases, with 6 bases between. This CDR3 is 11 amino acids long. The CDR3 DNA follows: TGCAGTGCTAGCCACGGCTACGAGCAGTACTTC. Its protein product is CSASHGYEQYF.

In this sample, this clone turned up a few times. V gene TRBV4-3 combines with J gene TRBJ1-4, with 7 bases identical to TRBD1. From germline, CDR1 is LGHNA and CDR2 YSLEER. J was trimmed by 8 bases and V by 3 bases; bases with no gene match: 18. The CDR3 runs 18 residues. The DNA of the CDR3 is TGCGCCAGCAGCCATAACTCCCTACGACAGGGCGGAGGGGAAAAACTGTTTTTT. Translating gives CASSHNSLRQGGGEKLFF.

This chain uses TRBV2 with TRBJ2-1, with D perhaps matching TRBD2 (6 bases). The V gene's germline CDR1 is SNHLY and CDR2 FYNNEI. V shed 10 bases and J shed 3 bases, with 7 bases lying between them. The CDR3 is 11 residues long. The CDR3 sequence is CATDYYNEQFF. The CDR3 DNA reads TGTGCCACGGACTACTACAATGAGCAGTTCTTC.

The chain links TRBV30 to TRBJ2-2; 9 bases are shared with TRBD2. The CDR3 has 15 residues. V lost 2 bases and J lost 4; bases outside the gene matches: 5. CDR1 and CDR2 from the germline V gene are GTSNPN and SVGIG (reference sequence). For the CDR3, the DNA is TGTGCCTGGAGTCCGGGACTAGCAATCACCGGGGAGCTGTTTTTT. This encodes CAWSPGLAITGELFF. The full variable domain, rest sourced from reference TRBV30 and TRBJ2-2, is SQTIHQWPATLVQPVGSPLSLECTVEGTSNPNLYWYRQAAGRGLQLLFYSVGIGQISSEVPQNLSASRPQDRQFILSSKKLLLSDSGFYLCAWSPGLAITGELFFGEGSRLTVL.

The rearrangement joins TRBV5-5 to TRBJ1-5; D gene ambiguous. The germline V and J ends were trimmed by 1 base and 2 bases, with 10 bases remaining between them. The CDR3 spans 15 residues. Germline lookup yields CDR1 SGHKS and CDR2 YYEKEE (reference sequence). The CDR3, as DNA: TGTGCCAGCAGCTTGAGTAGGGAGCGCAATCAGCCCCAGCATTTT. It specifies CASSLSRERNQPQHF.

J is TRBJ1-1 and V is TRBV5-1, with D possibly matching TRBD1 (5 bases). V lost 0 bases to trimming and J lost 6 bases, with 15 bases between them. CDR1 is SGHRS, CDR2 YFSETQ, per germline. The CDR3 covers 15 residues. The CDR3 region is CASSLGDSSASEAFF. CDR3 coding DNA: TGCGCCAGCAGCTTGGGAGACAGTTCGGCCTCTGAAGCTTTCTTT.

The rearrangement links TRBV20-1 to TRBJ2-7, with TRBD1 as a possible D gene (6 bases). Germline V gene sequence: CDR1 DFQATT, CDR2 SNEGSKA (reference sequence). Trimming took off 5 bases at V and 4 bases at J, with 9 bases between the two ends. The CDR3 runs to 11 residues. The chain's CDR3 is CSAPQGYEQYF. CDR3 bases: TGCAGTGCTCCTCAGGGGTACGAGCAGTACTTC.

The chain uses TRBV19 and TRBJ2-1, with a tentative D call TRBD2 (6 bases). Germline loops: CDR1 LNHDA, CDR2 SQIVND (reference sequence). This CDR3 has 15 residues. V lost 7 bases and J 4 bases, leaving 17 bases between the germline ends. The CDR3 DNA reads TGTGCCAGTACCGATTCCCGGGACTGGTACAATGAGCAGTTCTTC. Translation: CASTDSRDWYNEQFF.

This clone was detected only once. Additional DNA sequences in this sample encode the identical CDR3. V and J are TRBV19 and TRBJ2-7; 11 nucleotides agree with TRBD2. This CDR3 comprises 16 residues. The germline gives CDR1 LNHDA, CDR2 SQIVND (reference sequence). The ends lost 4 bases at V and 2 bases at J; junction bases unmatched: 7. Here the CDR3 DNA reads TGTGCCAGTAGTACTCGACTAGCGGGACCGGCCTACGAGCAGTACTTC. As protein: CASSTRLAGPAYEQYF. Based on the CDR3 plus reference TRBV19 and TRBJ2-7, the full variable domain is DGGITQSPKYLFRKEGQNVTLSCEQNLNHDAMYWYRQDPGQGLRLIYYSQIVNDFQKGDIAEGYSVSREKKESFPLTVTSAQKNPTAFYLCASSTRLAGPAYEQYFGPGTRLTVT.

The chain is built from TRBV11-3 and TRBJ1-1, with 7 bases that match TRBD1. After removal of 1 base from V and 2 bases from J, the junction contained 7 bases not matched to a gene. Germline V gives CDR1 SGHNT, CDR2 YENEEA. CDR3 length: 16 amino acids. The chain's CDR3 is CASSLGVGQANTEAFF. The DNA of the CDR3 is TGTGCCAGCAGCTTAGGAGTAGGACAGGCAAACACTGAAGCTTTCTTT.

In DNA, the CDR3 is TGTGCCAGCAGCAGTCTAGCGGGAGACACAGATACGCAGTATTTT. Translated: CASSSLAGDTDTQYF. This chain links TRBV7-3 with TRBJ2-3; the match to TRBD2 covers 10 bases. The J segment lost 2 bases and the V segment lost 5 bases, leaving 4 bases of the junction unmatched. Germline V lookup: CDR1 SGHTA, CDR2 FQGTGA. The CDR3 is made up of 15 amino acids.

In nucleotides, the CDR3 is TGTGCCAGCAGCTTAGGTATCCCGGGGATCTCCTACGAGCAGTACTTC. This gives the protein CASSLGIPGISYEQYF. V and J are TRBV7-8 and TRBJ2-7; TRBD2 is a possible D gene (5 bases). The CDR3 loop spans 16 amino acids. Per the germline V gene, CDR1 is SGHVS and CDR2 is FQNEAQ. Deletions cut 1 base from V and 0 bases from J, with 13 bases between.

The table lists this clone with a few counts. The chain carries TRBV7-2 and TRBJ1-2; D remains ambiguous. The CDR3 has 15 amino acids. Trimming cost V 5 bases and J 1 base, with 14 bases left between them. In germline, CDR1 is SGHTA, CDR2 FQGNSA. The CDR3, as DNA: TGTGCCAGCAGCCTTTCTCCGAACTTTAACTATGGCTACACCTTC. It translates to CASSLSPNFNYGYTF.

The chain is built from TRBV19 and TRBJ2-7; D possibly corresponds to TRBD2 (9 bases). The germline V gene has CDR1 LNHDA and CDR2 SQIVND (reference sequence). This CDR3 region has 14 residues. Trimming stripped 6 bases from V and 6 bases from J, with 18 bases between. DNA of the CDR3: TGTGCCAGTAGCAGCAGCGGGGGGACAGGCGAGCAGTACTTC. The encoded protein is CASSSSGGTGEQYF.